This T cell receptor beta chain comes out of a study of blood T cell repertoires in COVID-19. The length of the CDR3 is 13 residues. V was cut by 3 bases and J by 3 bases, with 8 bases left in between. CDR1 KGHSH and CDR2 LQKENI come from the germline V gene. Profiled with immunoSEQ multiplex PCR; TCRdb holds only in-frame clones, not every one. Of about 38,000 clones detected, just under 75% appear once; the ten largest clones hold roughly a tenth. Specimen: peripheral blood. The clonotype comes from a man between 65 and 85 years old with COVID-19, enrolled during active disease. The chain combines TRBV18 with TRBJ1-2; no definite D call. The CDR3 DNA reads TGTGCCAGCTCACCGGGCAAGGACTATGGCTACACCTTC. It yields the protein CASSPGKDYGYTF.